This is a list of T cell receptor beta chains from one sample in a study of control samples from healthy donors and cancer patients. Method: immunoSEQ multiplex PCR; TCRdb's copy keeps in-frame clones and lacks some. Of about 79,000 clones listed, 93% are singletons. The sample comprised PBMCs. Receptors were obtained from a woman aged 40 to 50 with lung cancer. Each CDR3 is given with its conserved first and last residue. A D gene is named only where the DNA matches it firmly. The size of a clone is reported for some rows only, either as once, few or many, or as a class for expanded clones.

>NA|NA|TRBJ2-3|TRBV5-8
TGTGCCAGCAGCTTGACACTAGCCGGGCCAGATACGCAGTATTTT
CASSLTLAGPDTQYF
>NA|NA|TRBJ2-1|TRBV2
TGTGCCAGCACTCCTTACGAGGGCGGCCACAATGAGCAGTTCTTC
CASTPYEGGHNEQFF
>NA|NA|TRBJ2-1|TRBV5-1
TGCGCCAGCAGCTTGCGACAGGCTAGTCCCTACAATGAGCAGTTCTTC
CASSLRQASPYNEQFF
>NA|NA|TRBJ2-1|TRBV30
TGTGCCTGGAGTGTACTCTCCAGGACGAAGGGGAATGAGCAGTTCTTC
CAWSVLSRTKGNEQFF
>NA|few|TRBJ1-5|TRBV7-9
TGTGCCAGCAGCTTAGAGGGGTCTTCCAATCAGCCCCAGCATTTT
CASSLEGSSNQPQHF
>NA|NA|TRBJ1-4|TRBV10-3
TGTGCCATCAGTGAGTCCGGGAGGGATACTAATGAAAAACTGTTTTTT
CAISESGRDTNEKLFF
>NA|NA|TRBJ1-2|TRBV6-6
TGTGCCAGCAGCTTAAGTGGGGAGGATGGCTACACCTTC
CASSLSGEDGYTF
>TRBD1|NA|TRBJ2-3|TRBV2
TGTGCCAGCCAGGGACAGGGGACAGATACGCAGTATTTT
CASQGQGTDTQYF
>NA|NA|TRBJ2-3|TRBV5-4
TGTGCCAGCAGCTCAGGGCTAGATACGCAGTATTTT
CASSSGLDTQYF
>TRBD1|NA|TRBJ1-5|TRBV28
TGTGCCAGCAGTTTAGGGACAGGACTCAATCAGCCCCAGCATTTT
CASSLGTGLNQPQHF
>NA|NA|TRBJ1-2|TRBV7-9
TGTGCCAGCGGAACCCAACAGGGTCCCTATGGCTACACCTTC
CASGTQQGPYGYTF
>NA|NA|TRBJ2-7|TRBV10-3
TGTGCCATCAGTGAGCCTTCAGGGACCTACGAGCAGTACTTC
CAISEPSGTYEQYF
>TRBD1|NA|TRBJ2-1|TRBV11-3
TGTGCCAGCAGCTTAGGGTCTCGGGCAGGGGGCAATGAGCAGTTCTTC
CASSLGSRAGGNEQFF
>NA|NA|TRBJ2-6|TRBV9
TGTGCCAGCAGCTGGGCCAGCTCTGGGGCCAACGTCCTGACTTTC
CASSWASSGANVLTF
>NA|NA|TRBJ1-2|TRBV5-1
TGCGCCAGCAGCTTGGAGAGTACTTCCTATGGCTACACCTTC
CASSLESTSYGYTF
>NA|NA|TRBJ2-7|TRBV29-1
TGCAGCGTTGGACAGTTCTACGAGCAGTACTTC
CSVGQFYEQYF
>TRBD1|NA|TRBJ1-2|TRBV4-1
TGCGCCAGCAGCCAAGACAGGGGGGAGTATGGCTACACCTTC
CASSQDRGEYGYTF
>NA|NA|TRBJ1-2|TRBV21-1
TGCACTAAGTTCAAGGGTCGGATGGGATATGGCTACACCTTC
CTKFKGRMGYGYTF
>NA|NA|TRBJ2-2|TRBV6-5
TGTGCCAGCAGACGACTAGGTAGGACCGGGGAGCTGTTTTTT
CASRRLGRTGELFF
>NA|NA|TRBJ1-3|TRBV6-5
TGTGGGGTGCAGACCTCTGGAAACACCATATATTTT
CGVQTSGNTIYF
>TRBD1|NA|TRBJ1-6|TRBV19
TGTGCCAGTAGTAACCGGGACAGCCGGTCACCCCTCCACTTT
CASSNRDSRSPLHF
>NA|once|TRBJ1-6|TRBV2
TGTGCCAGCTGCGGCAGGGAAAATTCACCCCTCCACTTT
CASCGRENSPLHF
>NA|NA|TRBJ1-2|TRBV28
TGTGCCAGCAGTCTGGGCACCCCCTATGGCTACACCTTC
CASSLGTPYGYTF
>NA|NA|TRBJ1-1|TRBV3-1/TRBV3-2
TGTGCCAGCAGCCCCGGCCCAGGGACTGAAGCTTTCTTT
CASSPGPGTEAFF
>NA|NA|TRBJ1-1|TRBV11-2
TGTGCCAGCAGCCCTGACAGGATGAACACTGAAGCTTTCTTT
CASSPDRMNTEAFF
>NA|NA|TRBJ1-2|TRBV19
TGTGCCAGTACCTCCGGTGGGTCAAGTCTCTATGGCTACACCTTC
CASTSGGSSLYGYTF
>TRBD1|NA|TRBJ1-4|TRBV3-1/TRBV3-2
TGTGCCAGCAGCCCTAGAAACAGGGGTTGGAATGAAAAACTGTTTTTT
CASSPRNRGWNEKLFF
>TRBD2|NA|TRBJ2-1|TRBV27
TGTGCCAGCAGTTTGGGACTAGCGGGGGGGAGTGGCAATGAGCAGTTCTTC
CASSLGLAGGSGNEQFF
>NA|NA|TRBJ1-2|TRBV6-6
TGTGCCAGCAGTTACGTGGGGGAAGGTGGTGGCTACACCTTC
CASSYVGEGGGYTF
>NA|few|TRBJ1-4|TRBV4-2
TGTGCCAGCAGCCAAGATCGGTGGGGAAAAGAAAATGAAAAACTGTTTTTT
CASSQDRWGKENEKLFF
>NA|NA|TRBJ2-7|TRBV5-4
TGTGCCAGCAGCCACGGGACCGCGGAGCAGTACTTC
CASSHGTAEQYF
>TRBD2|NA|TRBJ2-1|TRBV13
TGTGCCAGCAGCCCACTAGCGGGGGACTTATTATATGAGCAGTTCTTC
CASSPLAGDLLYEQFF
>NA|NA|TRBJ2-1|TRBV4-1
TGCGCCAGCAGCCAAGATCCGGCGGGGCCTAGGAGCTCCTACAATGAGCAGTTCTTC
CASSQDPAGPRSSYNEQFF
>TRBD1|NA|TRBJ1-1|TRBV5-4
TGTGCCAGCAGCTTACCGGGACAGGGTGTTGGCACTGAAGCTTTCTTT
CASSLPGQGVGTEAFF
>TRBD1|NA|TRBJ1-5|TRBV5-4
TGTGCCAGCAGCTTGGGGGGACAGAGGAATCAGCCCCAGCATTTT
CASSLGGQRNQPQHF
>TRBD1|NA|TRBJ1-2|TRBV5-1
TGCGCCAGCAGCTTTGGACAGGGAGGGATGCACTATGGCTACACCTTC
CASSFGQGGMHYGYTF